The sequence of this T cell receptor (beta chain) was determined in a study of blood T cell repertoires in COVID-19. Study-level information: In each case, the material was cDNA or gDNA derived from T cells, B-cell-depleted T cells, or PBMCs.

In the original processing: Estimated nucleated cell counts came from reference gene primer amplification. Method: immunoSEQ multiplex PCR; TCRdb's copy keeps in-frame clones and lacks some. V and J calls plus clone size are reproduced from that table; the DNA served to infer D and trimming. The data hold some 300,000 clones, with around nine tenths observed a single time. V trimming: 4 bases; J trimming: 4 bases; junction bases outside the gene matches: 4. Germline values: CDR1 GTSNPN, CDR2 SVGIG (reference sequence). This CDR3 contains 13 residues. The chain is built from TRBV30 and TRBJ1-1; the match to TRBD1 covers 9 bases. The receptor was isolated from a man in his 70s with acute or convalescent COVID-19. Material for sequencing was peripheral blood. The CDR3 is CAWTQTGGTEAFF. DNA of the CDR3: TGTGCCTGGACCCAGACAGGGGGCACTGAAGCTTTCTTT.